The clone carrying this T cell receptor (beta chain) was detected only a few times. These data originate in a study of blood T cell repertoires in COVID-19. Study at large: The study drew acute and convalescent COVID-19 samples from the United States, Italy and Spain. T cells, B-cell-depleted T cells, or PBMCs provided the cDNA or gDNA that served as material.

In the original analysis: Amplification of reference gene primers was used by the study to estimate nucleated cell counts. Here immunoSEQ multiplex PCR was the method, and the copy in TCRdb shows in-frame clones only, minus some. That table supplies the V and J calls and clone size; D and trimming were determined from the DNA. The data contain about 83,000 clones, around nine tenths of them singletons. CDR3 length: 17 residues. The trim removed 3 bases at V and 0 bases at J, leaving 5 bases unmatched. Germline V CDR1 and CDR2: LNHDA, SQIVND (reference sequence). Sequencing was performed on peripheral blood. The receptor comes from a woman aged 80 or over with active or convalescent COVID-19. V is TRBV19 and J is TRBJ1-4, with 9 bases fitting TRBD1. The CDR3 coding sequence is TGTGCCAGTAGTATGGGACAGGGATCCGCAACTAATGAAAAACTGTTTTTT. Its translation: CASSMGQGSATNEKLFF.